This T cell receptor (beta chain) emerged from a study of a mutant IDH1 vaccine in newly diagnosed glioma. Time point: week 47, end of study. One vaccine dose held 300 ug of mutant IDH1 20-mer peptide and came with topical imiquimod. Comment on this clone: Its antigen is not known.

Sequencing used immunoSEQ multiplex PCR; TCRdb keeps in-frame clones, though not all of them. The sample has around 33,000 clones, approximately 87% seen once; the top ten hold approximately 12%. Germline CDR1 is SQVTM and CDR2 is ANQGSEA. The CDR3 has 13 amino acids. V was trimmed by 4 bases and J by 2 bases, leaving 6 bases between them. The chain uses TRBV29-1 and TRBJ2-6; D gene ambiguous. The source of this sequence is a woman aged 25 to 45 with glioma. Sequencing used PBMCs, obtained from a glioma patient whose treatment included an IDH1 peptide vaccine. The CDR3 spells CSVALTGANVLTF. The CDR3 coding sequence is TGCAGCGTTGCCCTAACTGGGGCCAACGTCCTGACTTTC.